This paragraph reports one T cell receptor (beta chain). Its target antigen remains unknown. No per-base quality is available; no much larger clone lies one base away. In the prospective study, participants were roughly 18 to 89 years old, resided in approximately 25 geographic areas of the United States, and were enrolled through a virtual design. Cohort assignment in the prospective study relied on participant-reported clinical history from a screening survey and a study questionnaire. For ImmuneRACE Cohort 3, a participant was defined as recovered based on two consecutive negative NP/OP PCR tests, clearance by a healthcare professional, or resolution of symptoms. In the prospective study, mobile phlebotomists collected whole blood, serum and a nasopharyngeal or oropharyngeal swab from each participant. Additional blood draws and questionnaires over an approximately two-month period could optionally be provided by prospective study participants. Prospective study blood samples were shipped either frozen or at room temperature before DNA extraction.

This entry is derived from a study of blood T cell repertoires in COVID-19 (dated by TCRdb to the early 2020s). For the study in its entirety: Collaborator samples came from the United States, Italy and Spain and covered acute and convalescent phases of COVID-19. The material from the prospective study consisted of cDNA or gDNA derived from T cells, B-cell-depleted T cells, or PBMCs. Deeply sampled blood TCRbeta repertoires from subjects exposed to, actively infected with, or recovered from COVID-19 were included in the dataset. The repertoires were released in a freely available public database intended as a resource for research on the immune response to SARS-CoV-2. Samples were obtained from the ongoing ImmuneRACE study (first 160 participants) and from about 1,300 subjects provided by 6 global collaborators. A de-identified subject ID, COVID-19 status, age in years and sex were almost always included in the sample metadata. Where available, HLA class I and class II types were taken from metadata supplied by the sample provider and were not determined by assay-based typing. Findings and caveats that apply to the study as a whole: The quantity of clinical and demographic metadata differed by source and by participant and was supplied without curation.

V loses 2 bases at its end and J loses 13 bases; junction bases beyond the gene matches: 4. Sequences KGHSH (CDR1) and LQKENI (CDR2) are obtained from the germline V gene. Taken from cysteine to phenylalanine, the CDR3 has 11 residues. CDR3 DNA only is kept here, 33 bases in frame from base 1. TCRbeta CDR3 regions were amplified from genomic DNA using the immunoSEQ Assay, a bias-controlled multiplex PCR. As for how the authors treated the data: The number of nucleated cells in each sample was estimated by amplification of reference gene primers within the assay. Sequence reads were collapsed and filtered to measure the absolute abundance of every unique TCRbeta CDR3 rearrangement. Productive Simpson clonality was computed per sample as the square root of Simpson's diversity index over productive rearrangements. TCRdb retrieved this table from immuneACCESS and kept in-frame rearrangements only. Not all clones are present; in checked studies, unresolved V genes account for under half, and no reason is known for the remainder. Clone size and V and J calls were adopted from that table, with D and trimming inferred from the DNA. For this sample the table gives roughly 200,000 clones, of which over 75% were detected only once. 7.5% to 10% of the sample is taken by the ten largest.

Sequenced input: PBMCs or T cells enriched from blood (not recorded which). The TCR was taken from a man aged 35 to 55 who had recovered from COVID-19. The V and J genes are TRBV18 and TRBJ1-2, with 7 central nucleotides matching TRBD1. The CDR3 in this case is CASSPGDSPTF. DNA sequence: TGTGCCAGCTCACCAGGGGACAGCCCCACCTTC.